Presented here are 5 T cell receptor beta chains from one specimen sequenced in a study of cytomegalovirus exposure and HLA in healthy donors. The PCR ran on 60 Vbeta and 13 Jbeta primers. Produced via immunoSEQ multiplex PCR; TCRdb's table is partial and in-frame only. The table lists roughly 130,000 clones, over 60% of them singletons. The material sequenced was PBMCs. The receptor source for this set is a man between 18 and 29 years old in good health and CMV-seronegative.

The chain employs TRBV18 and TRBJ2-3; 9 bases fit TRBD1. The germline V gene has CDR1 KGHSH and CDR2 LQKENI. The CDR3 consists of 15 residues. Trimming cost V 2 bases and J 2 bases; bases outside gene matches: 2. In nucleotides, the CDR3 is TGTGCCAGCTCACCAGGGACAGGGATCACAGATACGCAGTATTTT. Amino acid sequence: CASSPGTGITDTQYF.

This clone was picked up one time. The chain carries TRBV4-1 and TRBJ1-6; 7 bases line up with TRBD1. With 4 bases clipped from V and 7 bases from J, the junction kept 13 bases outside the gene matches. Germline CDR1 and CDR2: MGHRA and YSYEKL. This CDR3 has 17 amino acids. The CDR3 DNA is TGCGCCAGCAGCCTTAGGGGGCGGGACCGGAAAAATTCACCCCTCCACTTT. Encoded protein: CASSLRGRDRKNSPLHF.

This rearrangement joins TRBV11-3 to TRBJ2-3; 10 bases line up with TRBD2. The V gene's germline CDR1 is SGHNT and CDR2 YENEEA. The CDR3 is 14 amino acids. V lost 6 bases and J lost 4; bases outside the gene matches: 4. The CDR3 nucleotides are TGTGCCAGCAGTAGGACTAGCGGATCAGATACGCAGTATTTT. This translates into CASSRTSGSDTQYF.

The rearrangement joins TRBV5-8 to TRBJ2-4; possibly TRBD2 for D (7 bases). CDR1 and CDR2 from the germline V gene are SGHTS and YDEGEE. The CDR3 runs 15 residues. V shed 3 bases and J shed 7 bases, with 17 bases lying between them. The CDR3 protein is CASSSLGGLGNIQYF. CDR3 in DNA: TGTGCCAGCAGCTCCCTCGGGGGGCTGGGGAACATTCAGTACTTC. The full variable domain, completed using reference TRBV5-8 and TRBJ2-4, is EAGVTQSPTHLIKTRGQQATLRCSPISGHTSVYWYQQALGLGLQFLLWYDEGEERNRGNFPPRFSGRQFPNYSSELNVNALELEDSALYLCASSSLGGLGNIQYFGAGTRLSVL.

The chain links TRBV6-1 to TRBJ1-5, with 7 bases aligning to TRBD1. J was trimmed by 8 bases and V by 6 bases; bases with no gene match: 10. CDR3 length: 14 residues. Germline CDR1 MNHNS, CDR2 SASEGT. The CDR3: CASRKTGDTKPQHF. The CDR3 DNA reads TGTGCCAGCAGAAAAACAGGGGACACCAAGCCCCAGCATTTT.